The next 5 T cell receptor beta chains were all read from a single sample in a study of shared clonotypes between healthy human individuals. TCRdb's copy holds only in-frame clones and misses some; the assay was immunoSEQ multiplex PCR. The sample lists about a million clones, around three quarters seen once, with 0.85% to 1% in the top ten. Source material: memory CD4+ T cells from PBMCs. The subset here: CD45RA-negative fraction. The receptors here all came from a man aged 18 to 35 in good health. Some clones in this sample may be carry-over from other donors' samples.

This clone was observed a few times. The chain links TRBV7-6 to TRBJ2-2; TRBD1 is a possible D gene (6 bases). Germline loops: CDR1 SGHVS, CDR2 FNYEAQ. V was trimmed by 8 bases and J by 4 bases, leaving 14 bases between them. The CDR3 spans 14 residues. This CDR3 reads CASGGPFLTGELFF. CDR3 DNA: TGTGCCAGCGGGGGCCCTTTCCTCACCGGGGAGCTGTTTTTT.

This clone was detected many times. The rearrangement links TRBV11-1 to TRBJ2-5; TRBD2 agrees at 15 bases. Trimming at V came to 5 bases and at J to 3 bases, leaving 4 bases not matched to a gene. The CDR3 covers 16 residues. Germline V gene sequence: CDR1 SGHAT, CDR2 FQDESV (reference sequence). The CDR3 nucleotides are TGTGCCAGCAGCCTCTGGACTAGCGGGAGGGAAGAGACCCAGTACTTC. Encoded protein: CASSLWTSGREETQYF.

The V and J genes are TRBV28 and TRBJ1-5, with 7 positions matching TRBD1. Looked up from germline, CDR1 is MDHEN and CDR2 is SYDVKM. This CDR3 contains 15 residues. J was trimmed by 5 bases and V by 6 bases; bases with no gene match: 10. As DNA, the CDR3 is TGTGCCAGCAGACCCGGGGACAGTAGTTATCAGCCCCAGCATTTT. Translating gives CASRPGDSSYQPQHF.

The rearrangement uses TRBV10-3 and TRBJ1-2; TRBD1 might be the D (5 bases). CDR1 is ENHRY, CDR2 SYGVKD, per germline. The V gene lost 0 bases and the J gene lost 8 bases, with 7 bases spanning the gap. CDR3 length equals 12 residues. The CDR3 spells CAISESGVGYTF. The DNA for the CDR3 is TGTGCCATCAGTGAGTCAGGGGTAGGCTACACCTTC.

V is TRBV15 and J is TRBJ1-1; D is unresolved. Trimming took 1 base from V and 5 from J, leaving 14 bases between them. The CDR3 runs 15 residues. Germline values: CDR1 LNHNV, CDR2 YYDKDF (reference sequence). As DNA, the CDR3 is TGTGCCACCAGCAGAGTGTCGGACCGAGGGACTGAAGCTTTCTTT. Its translation: CATSRVSDRGTEAFF.